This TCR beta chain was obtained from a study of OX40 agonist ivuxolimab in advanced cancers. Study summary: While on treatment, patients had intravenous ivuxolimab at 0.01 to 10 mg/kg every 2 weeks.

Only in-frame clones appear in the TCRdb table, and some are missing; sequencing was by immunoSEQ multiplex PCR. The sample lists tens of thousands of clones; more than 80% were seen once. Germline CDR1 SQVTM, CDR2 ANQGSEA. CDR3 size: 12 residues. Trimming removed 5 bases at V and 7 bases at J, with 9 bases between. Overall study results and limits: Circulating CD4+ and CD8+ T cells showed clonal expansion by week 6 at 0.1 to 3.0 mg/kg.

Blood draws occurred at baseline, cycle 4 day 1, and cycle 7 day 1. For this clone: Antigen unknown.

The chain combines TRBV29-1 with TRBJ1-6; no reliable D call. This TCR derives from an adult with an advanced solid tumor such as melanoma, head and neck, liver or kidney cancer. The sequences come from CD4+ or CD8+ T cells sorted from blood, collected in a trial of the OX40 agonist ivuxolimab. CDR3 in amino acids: CSVQLDNSPLHF. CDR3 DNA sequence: TGCAGCGTTCAGCTCGACAATTCACCCCTCCACTTT.